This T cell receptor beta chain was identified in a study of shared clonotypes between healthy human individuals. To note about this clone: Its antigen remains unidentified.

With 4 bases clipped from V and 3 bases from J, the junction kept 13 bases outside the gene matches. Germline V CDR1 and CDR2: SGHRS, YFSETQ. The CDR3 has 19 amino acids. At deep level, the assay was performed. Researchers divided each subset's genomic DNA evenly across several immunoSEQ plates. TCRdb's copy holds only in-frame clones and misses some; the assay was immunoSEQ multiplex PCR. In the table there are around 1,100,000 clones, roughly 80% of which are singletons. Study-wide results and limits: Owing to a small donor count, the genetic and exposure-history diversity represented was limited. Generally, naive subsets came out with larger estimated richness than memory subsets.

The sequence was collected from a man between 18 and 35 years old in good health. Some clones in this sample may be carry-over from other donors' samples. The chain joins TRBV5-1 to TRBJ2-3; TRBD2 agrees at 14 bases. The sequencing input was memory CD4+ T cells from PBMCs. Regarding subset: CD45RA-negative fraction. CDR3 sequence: CASSLGQGLAGVRTDTQYF. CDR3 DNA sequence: TGCGCCAGCAGCCTTGGACAGGGACTAGCGGGAGTGCGGACAGATACGCAGTATTTT.